These T cell receptor beta chains were read from a single sample in a study of cytomegalovirus exposure and HLA in healthy donors. Measured with immunoSEQ multiplex PCR; TCRdb has only the in-frame clones, and not every one. The data contain approximately 150,000 clones, 68% of them seen just once; the ten biggest clones take up over 1.2%. Input material: PBMCs. Receptor source: a man aged 50-59 years in good health and CMV-seronegative. The CDR3 runs from the conserved cysteine through the conserved F or W. The D gene is left open where the match is weak. Clone size, where shown, is once, few, many, or a class for clones that have expanded.

CDR3aa	CDR3nt	len	v_gene	j_gene	abundance	d_gene
CASSLTSGGQETQYF	TGTGCCAGCAGCCTGACTAGCGGGGGGCAAGAGACCCAGTACTTC	15	TRBV28	TRBJ2-5	.	TRBD2
CATRGVPFNTGELFF	TGTGCGACCCGGGGGGTGCCCTTCAACACCGGGGAGCTGTTTTTT	15	TRBV11-2	TRBJ2-2	few	TRBD2
CASSLGGEETQYF	TGTGCCAGCAGCTTAGGGGGAGAAGAGACCCAGTACTTC	13	TRBV7-9	TRBJ2-5	.	.
CASPWDRGLEQYF	TGTGCCAGCCCCTGGGACAGGGGGTTAGAGCAGTACTTC	13	TRBV28	TRBJ2-7	.	TRBD1
CASSLGGGNTEAFF	TGCGCCAGCAGCTTGGGGGGAGGGAACACTGAAGCTTTCTTT	14	TRBV5-1	TRBJ1-1	.	.
CASREGTGSHEQYF	TGTGCCAGCAGGGAGGGGACAGGGTCCCACGAGCAGTACTTC	14	TRBV6-1	TRBJ2-7	.	TRBD1
CASSFPGLAGSATDTQYF	TGCGCCAGCAGCTTCCCGGGACTAGCGGGCTCGGCCACAGATACGCAGTATTTT	18	TRBV5-1	TRBJ2-3	.	TRBD2
CSEGGGSYGYTF	TGCAGTGAAGGGGGCGGTAGCTATGGCTACACCTTC	12	TRBV29-1	TRBJ1-2	few	TRBD1
CASSLWEGESIQYF	TGTGCCAGCAGCTTATGGGAGGGCGAGAGCATTCAGTACTTC	14	TRBV7-6	TRBJ2-4	.	TRBD2
CASSVGGIAGNTIYF	TGTGCCAGCAGTGTAGGGGGTATCGCTGGAAACACCATATATTTT	15	TRBV6-1	TRBJ1-3	.	.
CASSGWTGKQYF	TGTGCCAGCAGCGGCTGGACAGGGAAGCAGTACTTC	12	TRBV5-4	TRBJ2-7	.	TRBD1
CASSLPQPGSGANVLTF	TGTGCCAGCAGTTTACCTCAACCGGGCTCTGGGGCCAACGTCCTGACTTTC	17	TRBV7-3	TRBJ2-6	.	.
CASSVLHGQAKETQYF	TGTGCCAGCAGCGTACTCCACGGACAGGCAAAAGAGACCCAGTACTTC	16	TRBV9	TRBJ2-5	.	TRBD1
CASSLGLAPLQETQYF	TGTGCCAGCAGCTTAGGACTAGCCCCTCTCCAAGAGACCCAGTACTTC	16	TRBV11-2	TRBJ2-5	.	TRBD2
CASSTPLAGGPAGANVLTF	TGTGCCAGTAGTACCCCACTCGCGGGGGGGCCGGCTGGGGCCAACGTCCTGACTTTC	19	TRBV19	TRBJ2-6	.	TRBD2
CASTLPGGAGELFF	TGTGCCAGCACCCTACCGGGGGGGGCCGGGGAGCTGTTTTTT	14	TRBV11-2	TRBJ2-2	.	TRBD2
CASSHAGTGQETQYF	TGCGCCAGCAGCCATGCGGGGACAGGGCAAGAGACCCAGTACTTC	15	TRBV4-1	TRBJ2-5	.	TRBD1
CASSSQTGNTEAFF	TGCGCCAGCAGCTCCCAGACGGGGAACACTGAAGCTTTCTTT	14	TRBV5-1	TRBJ1-1	.	.
CASSSGQLYGYTF	TGTGCCAGCAGCTCTGGACAGCTATATGGCTACACCTTC	13	TRBV5-4	TRBJ1-2	.	.
CASGLQGGEAFF	TGTGCTAGTGGTTTACAGGGAGGGGAAGCTTTCTTT	12	TRBV12-5	TRBJ1-1	.	.
CASSVDHTTSTDTQYF	TGTGCCAGCAGCGTAGATCACACGACTAGCACAGATACGCAGTATTTT	16	TRBV9	TRBJ2-3	.	.
CASTRTLNTEAFF	TGTGCCAGCACCCGGACATTGAACACTGAAGCTTTCTTT	13	TRBV6-1	TRBJ1-1	.	.
CASSRLPGQGTYEQYF	TGTGCCAGCTCACGTCTACCGGGACAGGGGACCTACGAGCAGTACTTC	16	TRBV18	TRBJ2-7	.	TRBD1
CASSLLDTSYYGYTF	TGTGCCAGCAGCTTGCTGGACACTTCATACTATGGCTACACCTTC	15	TRBV5-8	TRBJ1-2	.	.
CASSADRGRLNTIYF	TGTGCCAGTAGTGCAGACCGAGGGAGGTTGAACACCATATATTTT	15	TRBV19	TRBJ1-3	few	.
CATVRAGVPEAFF	TGTGCCACTGTCCGGGCGGGGGTCCCTGAAGCTTTCTTT	13	TRBV6-1	TRBJ1-1	.	.
CASGWEGDKRLDHYGYTF	TGTGCCAGCGGCTGGGAGGGGGATAAAAGGCTCGACCACTATGGCTACACCTTC	18	TRBV21-1	TRBJ1-2	.	.
CASSGTGYGYTF	TGTGCCAGCAGTGGGACAGGCTATGGCTACACCTTC	12	TRBV6-1	TRBJ1-2	.	TRBD1
CASSAGTSGYNEQFF	TGTGCCAGCAGCGCCGGGACTAGCGGGTACAATGAGCAGTTCTTC	15	TRBV7-3	TRBJ2-1	.	TRBD2
CASSLAGQGASYTEAFF	TGTGCCAGCAGCTTGGCGGGGCAGGGGGCAAGCTACACTGAAGCTTTCTTT	17	TRBV5-6	TRBJ1-1	.	TRBD1